One and the same sample provided the 29 T cell receptor beta chains below, sequenced in a study of CD8 T cells in Susac syndrome. Reverse transcription used about 0.45 to 1 ug RNA and random hexamers. Each CDR3 protein gets one entry after TCRdb re-called the immunoSEQ multiplex PCR reads with MiXCR. Among about 190,000 distinct CDR3 sequences, about 95% were seen once, and the ten largest hold about 0.15%. The sequenced material came from CD8+ T cells from PBMCs. The receptors originated from a human donor with Susac syndrome.

This clonotype was counted a single time. The genes are TRBV14 and TRBJ2-7; the D gene is possibly TRBD1 (5 bases). This CDR3 region has 14 residues. Trimming cost V 0 bases and J 4 bases, with 10 bases left between them. CDR1 and CDR2 from the germline V gene are SGHDN and FVKESK. In nucleotides, the CDR3 is TGTGCCAGCAGCCAAGATGACCAGGGATACGAGCAGTACTTC. As protein: CASSQDDQGYEQYF.

The genes are TRBV7-8 and TRBJ2-3; 7 nucleotides line up with TRBD2. Germline CDR1 SGHVS, CDR2 FQNEAQ. With V trimmed by 6 bases and J by 4 bases, 10 bases remained unmatched. The CDR3 loop spans 15 amino acids. This CDR3 is CASRRVGGKADTQYF. The CDR3 DNA sequence: TGTGCCAGCAGAAGGGTCGGGGGGAAGGCAGATACGCAGTATTTT.

V gene TRBV29-1 combines with J gene TRBJ1-1, with TRBD1 as a possible D gene (5 bases). The CDR3 is 14 amino acids. CDR1 is SQVTM and CDR2 is ANQGSEA in the germline V gene. Trimming removed 3 bases at V and 4 bases at J, with 15 bases between. The CDR3 spells CSVEAGRGLTEAFF. DNA for the CDR3: TGCAGCGTTGAGGCAGGGCGTGGGCTCACTGAAGCTTTCTTT.

This chain links TRBV12-3 or TRBV12-4 with TRBJ2-2, with TRBD2 as a possible D gene (5 bases). V was cut by 5 bases and J by 6 bases, with 22 bases left in between. The CDR3 loop spans 17 amino acids. CDR3 protein: CASSPDSVEGNPGELFF. Here the CDR3 DNA reads TGTGCCAGCAGTCCAGATTCGGTAGAGGGTAACCCCGGGGAGCTGTTTTTT.

This chain connects TRBV29-1 to TRBJ2-1; 10 bases are a match to TRBD2. CDR1 is SQVTM and CDR2 is ANQGSEA in the germline V gene. The V gene end was trimmed by 6 bases and the J gene end by 8 bases; junction bases not matched to a gene: 7. This CDR3 spans 13 amino acids. This chain's CDR3 is CSVFTGTSDEQFF. The CDR3 DNA follows: TGCAGCGTCTTTACCGGGACTAGCGATGAGCAGTTCTTC.

This clonotype has a single count. The chain carries TRBV19 and TRBJ2-7; D is possibly TRBD1 (5 bases). This CDR3 is 14 amino acids long. V was shortened by 5 bases and J by 0 bases, with 11 bases between the two germline ends. Germline assignment: CDR1 LNHDA and CDR2 SQIVND (reference sequence). The CDR3 DNA is TGTGCCAGTAGTCTTCAGGGCCTCTCCTACGAGCAGTACTTC. Translated, it gives CASSLQGLSYEQYF.

V and J are TRBV13 and TRBJ2-2, with D possibly being TRBD2 (5 bases). V was trimmed by 4 bases and J by 11 bases, leaving 17 bases between them. This CDR3 is 14 amino acids long. From germline, CDR1 is PRHDT and CDR2 FYEKMQ (reference sequence). CDR3 sequence (DNA): TGTGCCAGCAGCTCGAGCGCTATAGGGAGCGAGCTGTTTTTT. Amino acids: CASSSSAIGSELFF.

The chain recombines TRBV9 with TRBJ2-2; 8 bases fit TRBD2. V was pared by 0 bases and J by 6 bases, with 10 bases of the junction left unmatched. Germline-derived CDR1 and CDR2 are SGDLS and YYNGEE. The CDR3 is 17 residues long. Written as DNA, the CDR3 is TGTGCCAGCAGCGTAGATCTCGCGGGAGGTTCTGCCGGGGAGCTGTTTTTT. It is translated as CASSVDLAGGSAGELFF.

The J gene is TRBJ2-1, the V gene TRBV18, with TRBD2 as a possible D gene (6 bases). The CDR3 runs to 17 residues. With 0 bases removed from V and 10 bases from J, the gap between germline ends came to 22 bases. Germline V gives CDR1 KGHSH, CDR2 LQKENI. The CDR3 DNA reads as TGTGCCAGCTCACCACCAAATTTAAGACTAGAGACAAGGGAGCAGTTCTTC. Translation: CASSPPNLRLETREQFF.

The V call is TRBV12-3 or TRBV12-4, the J call TRBJ1-6, with no clear D. The V end was cut by 3 bases, the J end by 7 bases, with 4 bases between. The CDR3 totals 12 residues. The CDR3 DNA follows: TGTGCCAGCAGTTTTTGGAATTCACCCCTCCACTTT. Translating it yields CASSFWNSPLHF.

The chain joins TRBV19 to TRBJ2-5, with unresolved D. V lost 2 bases and J 1 base, leaving 8 bases between the germline ends. Germline values: CDR1 LNHDA, CDR2 SQIVND (reference sequence). CDR3 length: 14 amino acids. Here the CDR3 DNA reads TGTGCCAGTAGTATAAACACTCTCCAAGAGACCCAGTACTTC. Its translation is CASSINTLQETQYF. The full variable domain, in which reference TRBV19 and TRBJ2-5 provide the parts outside the CDR3, is DGGITQSPKYLFRKEGQNVTLSCEQNLNHDAMYWYRQDPGQGLRLIYYSQIVNDFQKGDIAEGYSVSREKKESFPLTVTSAQKNPTAFYLCASSINTLQETQYFGPGTRLLVL.

The chain carries TRBV13 and TRBJ2-7; a weak D match, TRBD2 (5 bases). The V end lost 5 bases, the J end lost 3 bases, and 17 bases lay between the germline ends. This CDR3 spans 15 amino acids. Germline CDR1 reads PRHDT; CDR2 reads FYEKMQ (reference sequence). The CDR3, as DNA: TGTGCCAGCAGCATTCAATTAGGACTGAACTACGAGCAGTACTTC. This translates into CASSIQLGLNYEQYF.

The rearrangement joins TRBV4-1 to TRBJ2-5; D gene ambiguous. Trimming stripped 2 bases from V and 2 bases from J, with 6 bases between. The CDR3 is 13 residues long. CDR1 and CDR2 from the germline V gene are MGHRA and YSYEKL. The CDR3 loop is CASSQKKQETQYF. In DNA, the CDR3 is TGCGCCAGCAGCCAAAAGAAACAAGAGACCCAGTACTTC.

V gene TRBV2 combines with J gene TRBJ2-1; TRBD2 aligns across 7 bases. V was clipped by 6 bases and J by 15 bases; unmatched bases: 17. CDR1 SNHLY and CDR2 FYNNEI come from the germline V gene. This CDR3 is built from 14 residues. The CDR3 here is CASRTFGEGHKRFF. The CDR3 nucleotides read TGTGCCAGCAGGACATTTGGGGAGGGCCACAAACGGTTCTTC.

V usage is TRBV20-1 and J usage is TRBJ2-7; TRBD2 is a possible D gene (5 bases). The V end was cut by 0 bases, the J end by 0 bases, with 15 bases between. This CDR3 has 16 amino acids. The germline V gene encodes CDR1 DFQATT and CDR2 SNEGSKA (reference sequence). CDR3 loop: CSARDVFRGDSYEQYF. Here the CDR3 DNA reads TGCAGTGCTAGAGATGTTTTCCGGGGAGACTCCTACGAGCAGTACTTC.

This chain joins TRBV7-9 and TRBJ1-2; no definite D call. Germline V gene sequence: CDR1 SEHNR, CDR2 FQNEAQ (reference sequence). CDR3 length equals 15 residues. V was trimmed by 8 bases and J by 6 bases, leaving 22 bases between them. CDR3 region: CASAFDPSERNGYTF. The DNA for the CDR3 is TGTGCCAGCGCCTTTGACCCCAGTGAACGAAATGGCTACACCTTC.

The V gene is TRBV12-3 or TRBV12-4, the J gene TRBJ2-1; the D is unclear. The CDR3 length is 11 residues. With 3 bases removed from V and 7 bases from J, the gap between germline ends came to 4 bases. CDR3 DNA sequence: TGTGCCAGCAGTTTGCTAAATGAGCAGTTCTTC. Amino acids: CASSLLNEQFF.

This clonotype was seen just once. This chain connects TRBV12-3 or TRBV12-4 to TRBJ2-5; 7 bases line up with TRBD2. V gave up 3 bases and J gave up 3 bases; unmatched junction bases: 1. This CDR3 has 13 residues. The CDR3 spells CASSLTSKETQYF. The DNA of the CDR3 is TGTGCCAGCAGTTTGACTAGCAAAGAGACCCAGTACTTC.

The chain combines TRBV9 with TRBJ1-2; unclear D gene. CDR3 length: 11 amino acids. V was pared by 3 bases and J by 6 bases, with 6 bases between. The germline V gene has CDR1 SGDLS and CDR2 YYNGEE. The DNA for the CDR3 is TGTGCCAGCAGCGGGAGAGATGGCTACACCTTC. Translated: CASSGRDGYTF.

In its sample, this clonotype was seen a few times. The chain joins TRBV6-5 to TRBJ2-2, with D uncertain. Germline values: CDR1 MNHEY, CDR2 SVGAGI. This CDR3 has 13 residues. V lost 2 bases, J lost 5 bases, and 6 bases lay in between. The CDR3 loop reads CASSYRGTGELFF. The CDR3 DNA follows: TGTGCCAGCAGTTACCGTGGGACCGGGGAGCTGTTTTTT.

The chain links TRBV18 to TRBJ2-6; D perhaps matches TRBD1 (5 bases). This CDR3 has 14 residues. Germline CDR1 reads KGHSH; CDR2 reads LQKENI. Between the trimmed V and J ends, which lost 6 bases and 4 bases, there was a span of 10 bases. CDR3 bases: TGTGCCAGCTCCCAGACAGCGGGGGCCAACGTCCTGACTTTC. The encoded protein is CASSQTAGANVLTF.

The V and J genes are TRBV12-3 or TRBV12-4 and TRBJ2-3, with TRBD2 identical over 10 bases. The CDR3 spans 15 residues. V shed 6 bases, J shed 2 bases, and the junction held 5 bases outside the gene matches. Here the CDR3 DNA reads TGTGCCAGCAGCTCTAGCGGGAGAATCACAGATACGCAGTATTTT. Translating gives CASSSSGRITDTQYF.

The genes are TRBV9 and TRBJ2-1, with 13 bases aligning to TRBD2. The trim removed 3 bases at V and 4 bases at J, leaving 4 bases unmatched. This CDR3 is 16 amino acids long. Germline loops: CDR1 SGDLS, CDR2 YYNGEE. CDR3 nucleotides: TGTGCCAGCAGCGCCGGACTAGCGGGAGATTACAATGAGCAGTTCTTC. Protein sequence: CASSAGLAGDYNEQFF.

V usage is TRBV9 and J usage is TRBJ2-7; TRBD1 agrees at 9 bases. The CDR3 spans 15 residues. Germline CDR1 reads SGDLS; CDR2 reads YYNGEE. The junction had 7 bases not matched to a gene; V was cut back by 3 bases and J by 3 bases. The CDR3 spells CASSAGSGQGYEQYF. The CDR3 DNA reads TGTGCCAGCAGCGCGGGGTCGGGACAGGGCTACGAGCAGTACTTC.

The chain carries TRBV12-3 or TRBV12-4 and TRBJ2-2; 11 bases match TRBD1. The V segment lost 5 bases and the J segment 0 bases; nucleotides outside the gene matches: 5. The CDR3 totals 17 residues. The DNA for the CDR3 is TGTGCCAGCAGTAGAAGGACAGGGGGCACGAACACCGGGGAGCTGTTTTTT. This codes for CASSRRTGGTNTGELFF.

This chain links TRBV19 with TRBJ1-5; D ambiguous. The CDR3 runs to 15 residues. Germline V gene data show CDR1 as LNHDA and CDR2 as SQIVND (reference sequence). Trimming pared 4 bases from V and 3 bases from J, leaving 13 bases between. The CDR3 loop reads CASSTLGADNQPQHF. CDR3 nucleotides: TGTGCCAGTAGTACCCTCGGCGCAGACAATCAGCCCCAGCATTTT.

J is TRBJ1-1 and V is TRBV2; weak D call: TRBD1 (5 bases). Trimming removed 3 bases at V and 1 base at J, with 9 bases between. The CDR3 has 14 amino acids. Per germline, CDR1 SNHLY and CDR2 FYNNEI. CDR3 coding DNA: TGTGCCAGCAGTGATTTTCAGGGGAACACTGAAGCTTTCTTT. Protein: CASSDFQGNTEAFF.

V is TRBV5-4 and J is TRBJ2-1, with D uncertain. V lost 0 bases to trimming and J lost 2 bases, with 6 bases between them. The CDR3 is 14 residues long. Looked up from germline, CDR1 is SGHNT and CDR2 is YYREEE (reference sequence). This chain's CDR3 is CASSLETAYNEQFF. In DNA, the CDR3 is TGTGCCAGCAGCTTGGAAACGGCCTACAATGAGCAGTTCTTC.

The rearrangement uses TRBV9 and TRBJ2-5; 10 positions agree with TRBD2. CDR1 is SGDLS and CDR2 is YYNGEE in the germline V gene. Trimming at V came to 3 bases and at J to 10 bases, leaving 12 bases not matched to a gene. The CDR3 sequence is 15 residues long. The CDR3 sequence is CASSGSGGPREDQYF. The CDR3 region has the DNA TGTGCCAGCAGCGGTAGCGGGGGGCCCCGCGAGGACCAGTACTTC.